The 27 T cell receptor beta chains presented below share a single source sample, sequenced in a study of CD8 T cells in ankylosing spondylitis. Which antigens these TCRs recognize remains unknown. TCRdb re-called the 5' RACE reads with MiXCR, one entry per CDR3 protein. The repertoire holds 700,000 to 1,000,000 distinct CDR3 sequences, with approximately 12% as singletons. Findings and caveats of the study: A motif of fewer than ten highly homologous TCR beta variants was seen as apparently characteristic of ankylosing spondylitis blood.

Sequenced input: blood, either unsorted or a sorted T cell fraction (not recorded which). Every receptor here comes from a male donor with ankylosing spondylitis.

This clonotype was recorded many times. The CDR3 DNA reads as TGTGCCAGCAGTGAAGGTCCAGGGAGGGACGGGGAGCTGTTTTTT. It codes for CASSEGPGRDGELFF. The chain carries TRBV25-1 and TRBJ2-2, with TRBD2 matching 7 bases. The V segment lost 2 bases and the J segment 7 bases; nucleotides outside the gene matches: 7. The CDR3 has 15 residues. Germline V gives CDR1 MGHDK, CDR2 SYGVNS.

V is TRBV7-2 and J is TRBJ1-3; D not certain. From germline, CDR1 is SGHTA and CDR2 FQGNSA. The CDR3 length is 15 residues. Deletions cut 1 base from V and 2 bases from J, with 9 bases between. CDR3 sequence (DNA): TGTGCCAGCAGCTTAGAGGCGAACCCTGGAAACACCATATATTTT. Translation gives CASSLEANPGNTIYF.

The rearrangement links TRBV20-1 to TRBJ2-1; TRBD2 aligns across 10 bases. V lost 3 bases to trimming and J lost 0 bases; unmatched junction nucleotides: 2. This CDR3 is 15 amino acids long. Germline V gene sequence: CDR1 DFQATT, CDR2 SNEGSKA (reference sequence). The CDR3 reads CSARGLAISYNEQFF. In DNA form, the CDR3 reads TGCAGTGCTAGGGGACTAGCGATCTCCTACAATGAGCAGTTCTTC.

This clonotype was detected a few times. The genes are TRBV5-1 and TRBJ1-5; no definite D call. Germline CDR1 and CDR2: SGHRS and YFSETQ. The V end lost 6 bases, the J end lost 0 bases, and 13 bases lay between the germline ends. CDR3 length equals 15 residues. The CDR3 sequence: CASIGPLPSNQPQHF. The DNA for the CDR3 is TGCGCCAGCATCGGACCGCTACCTAGCAATCAGCCCCAGCATTTT.

This rearrangement joins TRBV4-2 to TRBJ2-7; 7 bases fit TRBD1. The J segment lost 6 bases and the V segment lost 4 bases, leaving 12 bases of the junction unmatched. Germline CDR1 reads LGHNA; CDR2 reads YNFKEQ. The CDR3 is 15 amino acids. For the CDR3, the DNA is TGTGCCAGCAGCCTCCGAACGGTAGACAGGGCCGAGCAGTACTTC. Encoded protein: CASSLRTVDRAEQYF.

This chain links TRBV5-1 with TRBJ2-3; D is tentatively TRBD1 or TRBD2 (5 bases each). This CDR3 region has 14 residues. From germline, CDR1 is SGHRS and CDR2 YFSETQ. V was pared by 2 bases and J by 3 bases, with 10 bases between. CDR3 coding DNA: TGCGCCAGCAGCTTTGAGGGGATAACAGATACGCAGTATTTT. It is translated as CASSFEGITDTQYF.

The V gene is TRBV27, the J gene TRBJ1-1; possibly TRBD1 for D (5 bases). The CDR3 has 15 residues. V gave up 6 bases and J gave up 4 bases, with 18 bases separating them. Germline V gives CDR1 MNHEY, CDR2 SMNVEV (reference sequence). Written as DNA, the CDR3 is TGTGCCAGCAGCCCCCCTCAGGGAGTGGGCACTGAAGCTTTCTTT. Its protein product is CASSPPQGVGTEAFF.

This chain's CDR3 is CSATRDLNNEQFF. The CDR3 DNA follows: TGCAGTGCCACCCGGGACTTGAACAATGAGCAGTTCTTC. The rearrangement joins TRBV20-1 to TRBJ2-1, with a possible D match to TRBD2 (6 bases). The CDR3 runs to 13 residues. CDR1 and CDR2 from the germline V gene are DFQATT and SNEGSKA (reference sequence). V was cut by 6 bases and J by 5 bases, with 14 bases left in between.

This clonotype was recorded a few times. The CDR3 reads CSAREGGGQKNEKLFF. The DNA of the CDR3 is TGCAGTGCTAGAGAAGGCGGTGGCCAGAAGAATGAAAAACTGTTTTTT. This rearrangement joins TRBV20-1 to TRBJ1-4; unclear D gene. Trimming shortened V by 0 bases and J by 5 bases, and 16 bases separated the two germline ends. This CDR3 comprises 16 residues. CDR1 and CDR2 (germline): DFQATT, SNEGSKA (reference sequence).

This clonotype has at least ten counts. The chain couples TRBV6-2 or TRBV6-3 to TRBJ1-2, with unresolved D. Germline assignment: CDR1 MNHEY and CDR2 SVGEGT. CDR3 length: 11 residues. The V and J ends lost 2 bases and 2 bases respectively, with 0 bases between them. The CDR3 region has the DNA TGTGCCAGCAGTTACAACTATGGCTACACCTTC. Translating gives CASSYNYGYTF.

This clonotype was observed a few times. V usage is TRBV10-1 and J usage is TRBJ1-1; no firm D call. CDR3 length equals 12 residues. CDR1 is WNHNN and CDR2 is SYGVQD in the germline V gene (reference sequence). Trimming removed 7 bases at V and 8 bases at J, with 14 bases between. The CDR3 spells CASKGPHSEAFF. In DNA, the CDR3 is TGCGCCAGCAAGGGTCCCCACTCCGAAGCTTTCTTT.

This clonotype was observed at least ten times. This chain links TRBV18 with TRBJ2-3, with D possibly being TRBD1 or TRBD2 (5 bases each). The CDR3 has 13 residues. V was pared by 3 bases and J by 4 bases, with 8 bases between. Germline values: CDR1 KGHSH, CDR2 LQKENI. The CDR3: CASSPGTADTQYF. The DNA of the CDR3 is TGTGCCAGCTCACCCGGGACGGCAGATACGCAGTATTTT.

This clonotype has ten or more counts. The chain recombines TRBV10-3 with TRBJ1-1; TRBD1 aligns across 8 bases. Germline V gene lookup returns CDR1 ENHRY and CDR2 SYGVKD. The CDR3 contains 13 residues. J gave up 3 bases and V 7 bases, and 4 bases lay outside the gene matches. The CDR3 here is CAIKDRVDTEAFF. The CDR3, as DNA: TGTGCCATCAAGGACAGGGTTGACACTGAAGCTTTCTTT.

This chain joins TRBV2 and TRBJ1-4; 7 bases map to TRBD1. V lost 7 bases to trimming and J lost 10 bases; unmatched junction nucleotides: 12. The CDR3 loop spans 14 amino acids. In germline, CDR1 is SNHLY, CDR2 FYNNEI. CDR3 residues: CASILGTAQGKLFF. The DNA for the CDR3 is TGTGCCAGCATTCTGGGGACAGCTCAGGGAAAACTGTTTTTT.

This clonotype was counted a few times. V gene TRBV4-1 combines with J gene TRBJ1-2; tentative D call: TRBD1 (6 bases). This CDR3 region has 17 residues. Trimming took off 1 base at V and 5 bases at J, with 20 bases between the two ends. From germline, CDR1 is MGHRA and CDR2 YSYEKL. The CDR3 here is CASSQVGGAGQIYGYTF. Here the CDR3 DNA reads TGCGCCAGCAGCCAAGTAGGAGGGGCTGGACAGATTTATGGCTACACCTTC.

The chain carries TRBV21-1 and TRBJ2-7. TRBV21-1 is reported as a pseudogene. This CDR3 comprises 14 residues. CDR3 sequence reads: CASSKAGRLYEQYF. The CDR3 DNA is TGTGCCAGCAGCAAAGCGGGCAGACTTTACGAGCAGTACTTC.

Many counts were recorded for this clonotype. V gene TRBV29-1 combines with J gene TRBJ1-4; 7 nucleotides agree with TRBD1. In germline, CDR1 is SQVTM, CDR2 ANQGSEA. The CDR3 contains 13 residues. The junction had 4 bases not matched to a gene; V was cut back by 1 base and J by 8 bases. The CDR3 coding sequence is TGCAGCGTTGAAGGAAGGGGGCAGGAAAAACTGTTTTTT. The encoded protein is CSVEGRGQEKLFF.

V gene TRBV5-1 combines with J gene TRBJ2-3, with TRBD1 matching over 9 bases. The junction had 8 bases not matched to a gene; V was cut back by 5 bases and J by 7 bases. CDR3 size: 14 residues. Germline lookup yields CDR1 SGHRS and CDR2 YFSETQ. In DNA form, the CDR3 reads TGCGCCAGCAGGGGGACAGGGAATACTAATACGCAGTATTTT. It translates to CASRGTGNTNTQYF.

J is TRBJ2-7 and V is TRBV15; tentative D call: TRBD1 (5 bases). The CDR3 consists of 15 residues. CDR1 and CDR2 from the germline V gene are LNHNV and YYDKDF (reference sequence). The germline V and J ends were trimmed by 1 base and 2 bases, with 12 bases remaining between them. CDR3 nucleotide sequence: TGTGCCACCAGCAGAGTCAGGGCAGGTCCCTACGAGCAGTACTTC. It encodes CATSRVRAGPYEQYF.

The chain has TRBV7-2 and TRBJ1-4; 7 bases agree with TRBD1. CDR3 length equals 16 residues. J lost 2 bases, V lost 1 base, and 4 bases had no gene match. The germline V gene encodes CDR1 SGHTA and CDR2 FQGNSA. CDR3 in amino acids: CASSLVGGRTNEKLFF. The CDR3 DNA reads as TGTGCCAGCAGCTTAGTAGGGGGCCGCACTAATGAAAAACTGTTTTTT. Full variable domain (outside the CDR3, taken from reference TRBV7-2 and TRBJ1-4): GAGVSQSPSNKVTEKGKDVELRCDPISGHTALYWYRQSLGQGLEFLIYFQGNSAPDKSGLPSDRFSAERTGGSVSTLTIQRTQQEDSAVYLCASSLVGGRTNEKLFFGSGTQLSVL.

The table lists this clonotype with a few counts. The chain joins TRBV28 to TRBJ1-2, with a possible D match to TRBD1 (5 bases). V was trimmed by 2 bases and J by 3 bases, leaving 13 bases between them. Germline-derived CDR1 and CDR2 are MDHEN and SYDVKM. This CDR3 spans 15 amino acids. The CDR3 reads CASSLSAGGYYGYTF. CDR3 nucleotides: TGTGCCAGCAGTTTAAGTGCCGGGGGGTACTATGGCTACACCTTC.

This clonotype was seen at least ten times. The V gene is TRBV27, the J gene TRBJ1-2; perhaps TRBD1 as D (6 bases). Germline CDR1 is MNHEY and CDR2 is SMNVEV (reference sequence). The CDR3 runs to 13 residues. The V and J ends lost 5 bases and 5 bases respectively, with 12 bases between them. The chain's CDR3 is CASSPTGQYGYTF. The CDR3 DNA reads TGTGCCAGCAGTCCGACTGGACAGTATGGCTACACCTTC.

This clonotype was seen a handful of times. The chain carries TRBV6-1 and TRBJ1-1; 8 nucleotides agree with TRBD1. This CDR3 is 14 amino acids long. Germline V gene data show CDR1 as MNHNS and CDR2 as SASEGT. The trim removed 7 bases at V and 9 bases at J, leaving 13 bases unmatched. Here the CDR3 reads CASTSPGQARKAFF. CDR3 DNA sequence: TGTGCCAGCACCTCGCCGGGACAGGCTAGGAAAGCTTTCTTT.

V usage is TRBV10-3 and J usage is TRBJ2-3; D remains ambiguous. Trimming left V 4 bases short and J 9 bases short, with 11 bases between. CDR1 and CDR2 from the germline V gene are ENHRY and SYGVKD. This CDR3 spans 12 amino acids. CDR3 in DNA: TGTGCCATCAGTGTTTTCCTACGAACGCAGTATTTT. Translated: CAISVFLRTQYF.

The gene calls are TRBV7-9 and TRBJ2-2, with TRBD2 matching 8 bases. The CDR3 covers 16 residues. The V and J ends lost 5 bases and 4 bases, in that order; junction bases with no gene match: 9. The germline V gene has CDR1 SEHNR and CDR2 FQNEAQ (reference sequence). The CDR3 DNA is TGTGCCAGCAGCCGCGCGGGGGGCCGGAGCACCGGGGAGCTGTTTTTT. Its protein is CASSRAGGRSTGELFF. Full variable domain (outside the CDR3, taken from reference TRBV7-9 and TRBJ2-2): DTGVSQNPRHKITKRGQNVTFRCDPISEHNRLYWYRQTLGQGPEFLTYFQNEAQLEKSRLLSDRFSAERPKGSFSTLEIQRTEQGDSAMYLCASSRAGGRSTGELFFGEGSRLTVL.

This clonotype was counted between two and nine times. This chain joins TRBV18 and TRBJ2-3; D is tentatively TRBD1 or TRBD2 (6 bases each). Trimming left V 1 base short and J 3 bases short, with 14 bases between. Germline V gene data show CDR1 as KGHSH and CDR2 as LQKENI. CDR3 length: 16 residues. The CDR3, as DNA: TGTGCCAGCTCACCACTACAGGGAGGTGAGACAGATACGCAGTATTTT. Translation gives CASSPLQGGETDTQYF.

For the CDR3, the DNA is TGTGCCATCAGTGAGTCGAAGAGGGACAGTGAAGCTTTCTTT. This codes for CAISESKRDSEAFF. The chain links TRBV10-3 to TRBJ1-1; 7 positions match TRBD1. Trimming removed 0 bases from V and 7 bases from J; junction bases left unmatched: 5. The CDR3 contains 14 residues. Per the germline V gene, CDR1 is ENHRY and CDR2 is SYGVKD.